This TCR beta chain originates from a study of radiotherapy plus CTLA-4 blockade in lung cancer. Study in general: There were objective responses in 18% of patients, and around 31% had disease control. Findings of the study overall: TCR clones of tumor origin grew in blood after radiotherapy plus ipilimumab. Reports state that early shifts in blood T cell clones, with interferon-beta, best predicted response.

A remark on this clone: As yet, its antigen is unknown.

The study treated chemo-refractory metastatic non-small-cell lung cancer patients with focal radiation plus ipilimumab CTLA-4 blockade. The data were produced by immunoSEQ multiplex PCR, yet TCRdb's version contains in-frame clones alone and is incomplete. The profile shows tens of thousands of clones, 70% to 90% of them singletons. Germline CDR1 and CDR2: MNHEY and SVGAGI. The length of the CDR3 is 13 residues. The V and J ends lost 7 bases and 9 bases respectively, with 16 bases between them. The V gene is TRBV6-5, the J gene TRBJ2-1; D unresolved. The sequences come from peripheral blood, collected from a patient treated with radiotherapy plus ipilimumab. This sequence was found in a human donor with non-small cell lung cancer whose response to radiotherapy plus ipilimumab could not be evaluated. The chain's CDR3 is CASTSLKYGEQFF. In nucleotides, the CDR3 is TGTGCCAGCACCTCGCTTAAGTACGGTGAGCAGTTCTTC.